This TCR beta chain was found in a study of cytomegalovirus exposure and HLA in healthy donors. Study observations and caveats: Both high specificity and high sensitivity reportedly marked the classifier's diagnosis of cytomegalovirus status.

On this clone: Its antigen is unidentified.

Germline-derived CDR1 and CDR2 are SGHRS and YFSETQ. Trimming cost V 0 bases and J 4 bases; bases outside gene matches: 5. This CDR3 region has 15 residues. PCR was performed using 60 Vbeta and 13 Jbeta primers. Clones were sequenced by immunoSEQ multiplex PCR, and TCRdb holds only the in-frame ones, with some missing. The sample lists about 180,000 clones, 65% to 85% seen once, with around 1.4% in the top ten. The rearrangement joins TRBV5-1 to TRBJ1-2, with 8 nucleotides matching TRBD1. This clonotype was obtained from a girl under 18 in good health and CMV-seropositive. The sample taken for sequencing was PBMCs. This chain's CDR3 is CASSLGQGTVYGYTF. The CDR3 nucleotides are TGCGCCAGCAGCTTGGGACAGGGGACGGTCTATGGCTACACCTTC.